The T cell receptor beta chain under discussion was sequenced for a study of blood T cell repertoires in COVID-19. The sample holds one count of this clone. Enrolled through a virtual design, the participants were between roughly 18 and 100 years of age and came from 24 US areas. Allocation to cohorts depended on clinical history reported by the participants. This table comes from immunoSEQ multiplex PCR, and its TCRdb copy is limited to in-frame clones, with some not included. The sample yields over 200,000 clones, approximately 88% seen once. The CDR3 is 13 residues long. Trimming stripped 3 bases from V and 2 bases from J, with 7 bases between. Germline V gene lookup returns CDR1 SNHLY and CDR2 FYNNEI.

The material sequenced was PBMCs or T cells enriched from blood (not recorded which). This TCR derives from a middle-aged woman with acute COVID-19. The chain combines TRBV2 with TRBJ2-5; D is perhaps TRBD1 (5 bases). CDR3 sequence reads: CASSDQGQETQYF. The CDR3 bases are TGTGCCAGCAGTGACCAGGGTCAAGAGACCCAGTACTTC.